These T cell receptor beta chains were read from a single sample in a study of blood T cell repertoires in COVID-19. This table comes from immunoSEQ multiplex PCR, and its TCRdb copy is limited to in-frame clones, with some not included. Of around 170,000 clones in the sample, approximately 86% were seen once. Specimen: peripheral blood. Source of these receptors: a man aged 45 to 65 with active or convalescent COVID-19. Each CDR3 is given with its conserved first and last residue. The order of the fields is J gene, clone size, D gene, V gene, CDR3 DNA, CDR3 protein. The D gene is left open where the match is weak. Some rows have no size entry. The others give once, few or many, or a class for an expanded clone.

>TRBJ1-3|.|.|TRBV4-3
TGCGCCAGCAGCCAAGATCCTTCTTCGGGGTATGGAAACACCATATATTTT
CASSQDPSSGYGNTIYF
>TRBJ1-6|.|TRBD1|TRBV5-3
TGTGCCAGAAGCCTCCCCGACAGGGGGCACCGGTCCTATAATTCACCCCTCCACTTT
CARSLPDRGHRSYNSPLHF
>TRBJ2-3|.|.|TRBV9
TGTGCCAGCAGCGTAGGGGTAGGGACTAGCACAGATACGCAGTATTTT
CASSVGVGTSTDTQYF
>TRBJ2-1|.|.|TRBV4-3
TGCGCCAGCAGCCCGCACGCGGGGAGCTCCTACAATGAGCAGTTCTTC
CASSPHAGSSYNEQFF
>TRBJ1-2|.|.|TRBV5-1
TGCGCCAGCAGCCGGACCCGGGGCGAAGGGGGCTATGGCTACACCTTC
CASSRTRGEGGYGYTF
>TRBJ1-6|few|TRBD1|TRBV7-6
TGTGCCAGCAGCCAGGGACAGGGAGTTTATTCACCCCTCCACTTT
CASSQGQGVYSPLHF
>TRBJ2-5|.|.|TRBV5-1
TGCGCCAGCAGCTTGGGACTAGGATCAGAGACCCAGTACTTC
CASSLGLGSETQYF
>TRBJ1-2|.|.|TRBV29-1
TGCAGCGTTGCGACGGGAAGCTATGGCTACACCTTC
CSVATGSYGYTF
>TRBJ2-3|.|TRBD2|TRBV6-2/TRBV6-3
TGTGCCAGCAGTTACCCCACTTTGGCGGGGGGGGCATCAGATACGCAGTATTTT
CASSYPTLAGGASDTQYF
>TRBJ1-1|.|.|TRBV7-2
TGTGCCAGCAGGGGGCGCAATACTGAAGCTTTCTTT
CASRGRNTEAFF
>TRBJ2-5|once|.|TRBV5-1
TGCGCCAGCAGCTTGGGGCCGGGTTTGGGAGAGACCCAGTACTTC
CASSLGPGLGETQYF
>TRBJ2-7|few|TRBD1|TRBV19
TGTGCCAGTAGTCCCCGACAGGGGGCCCGACTCGAGCAGTACTTC
CASSPRQGARLEQYF
>TRBJ2-3|.|TRBD1|TRBV30
TGTGCCTGGAGCGCCGGGACAGGGGTTAAAGATACGCAGTATTTT
CAWSAGTGVKDTQYF
>TRBJ2-3|.|.|TRBV11-1
TGTGCCAGCAGCTTATCTCAGGATACAGATACGCAGTATTTT
CASSLSQDTDTQYF
>TRBJ2-3|once|TRBD1|TRBV19
TGTGCCAGTAGTATGGTCAGGGGGCGATGGGCAGATACGCAGTATTTT
CASSMVRGRWADTQYF
>TRBJ1-2|.|.|TRBV5-1
TGCGCCAGCACCCCAAATTGGTCAGGTGGGGGCTACACCTTC
CASTPNWSGGGYTF
>TRBJ2-1|.|TRBD2|TRBV5-6
TGTGCCAGCAGCTGGGGGACTAGCGGGCGCAAGCAGTTCTTC
CASSWGTSGRKQFF
>TRBJ2-3|.|TRBD2|TRBV4-3
TGCGCCAGCAGCCCTGGACTAGCGGGAGGGCTGGCAGATACGCAGTATTTT
CASSPGLAGGLADTQYF
>TRBJ2-7|.|.|TRBV5-4
TGTGCCAGCAGCCTCCGGGACACGGCCTACGAGCAGTACTTC
CASSLRDTAYEQYF
>TRBJ1-1|.|.|TRBV7-9
TGTGCCAGCAGCTTGGGCTCACACCAGAACACTGAAGCTTTCTTT
CASSLGSHQNTEAFF
>TRBJ2-7|few|.|TRBV5-4
TGTGCCAGCAGCTTGCTCGTTAGCAGTCTTATCTACGAGCAGTACTTC
CASSLLVSSLIYEQYF